What follows describes a single T cell receptor beta chain. V shed 7 bases and J 2 bases; nucleotides not matched to a gene: 9. The CDR3 runs to 15 residues. The germline CDR1 and CDR2 sequences are MDHEN and SYDVKM. This sample was taken from a study of blood T cell repertoires in COVID-19. Data came from immunoSEQ multiplex PCR; TCRdb stores just in-frame clones and leaves some out. The data hold 250,000 or so clones, with more than 80% observed a single time. V gene TRBV28 combines with J gene TRBJ2-7, with 9 bases identical to TRBD1. The sample taken for sequencing was PBMCs or T cells enriched from blood (not recorded which). This sequence originates from a woman aged 25 to 39 with acute COVID-19. CDR3 residues: CASNNRDREPYEQYF. Written as DNA, the CDR3 is TGTGCCAGCAATAACCGGGACAGGGAGCCCTACGAGCAGTACTTC. The complete variable domain, with remaining parts taken from reference TRBV28 and TRBJ2-7, reads DVKVTQSSRYLVKRTGEKVFLECVQDMDHENMFWYRQDPGLGLRLIYFSYDVKMKEKGDIPEGYSVSREKKERFSLILESASTNQTSMYLCASNNRDREPYEQYFGPGTRLTVT.